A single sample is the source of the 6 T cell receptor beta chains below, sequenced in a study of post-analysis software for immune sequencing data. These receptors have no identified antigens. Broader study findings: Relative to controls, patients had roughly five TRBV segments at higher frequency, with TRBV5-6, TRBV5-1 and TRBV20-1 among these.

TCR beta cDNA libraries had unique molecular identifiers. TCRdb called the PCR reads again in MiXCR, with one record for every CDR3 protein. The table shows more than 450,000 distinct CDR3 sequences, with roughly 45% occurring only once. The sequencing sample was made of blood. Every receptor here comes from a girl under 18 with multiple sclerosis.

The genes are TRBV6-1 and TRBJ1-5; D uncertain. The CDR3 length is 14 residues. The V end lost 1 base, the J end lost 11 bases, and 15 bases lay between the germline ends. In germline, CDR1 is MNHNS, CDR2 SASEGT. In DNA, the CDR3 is TGTGCCAGCAGTGAAGTGAAAGAATACCGAGCCCAGCATTTT. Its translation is CASSEVKEYRAQHF.

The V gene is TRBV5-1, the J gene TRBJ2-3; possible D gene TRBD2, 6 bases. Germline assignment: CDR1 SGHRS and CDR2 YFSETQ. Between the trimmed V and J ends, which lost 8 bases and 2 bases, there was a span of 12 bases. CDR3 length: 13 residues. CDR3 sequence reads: CASRGGPTDTQYF. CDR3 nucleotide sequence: TGCGCCAGTCGGGGAGGACCCACAGATACGCAGTATTTT.

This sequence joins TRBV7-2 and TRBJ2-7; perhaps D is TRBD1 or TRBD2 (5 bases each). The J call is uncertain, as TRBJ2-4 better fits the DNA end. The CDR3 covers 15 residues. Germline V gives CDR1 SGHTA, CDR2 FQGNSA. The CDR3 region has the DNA TGTGCCAGCAGCCACCGAGGGGATGCCAAAAACATTCAGTACTTC. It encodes CASSHRGDAKNIQYF.

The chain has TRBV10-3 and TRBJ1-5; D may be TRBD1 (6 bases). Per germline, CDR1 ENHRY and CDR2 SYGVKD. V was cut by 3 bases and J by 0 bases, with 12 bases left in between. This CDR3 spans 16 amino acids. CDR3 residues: CAISDSGTISNQPQHF. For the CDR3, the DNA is TGTGCCATCAGTGACTCAGGGACAATTAGCAATCAGCCCCAGCATTTT.

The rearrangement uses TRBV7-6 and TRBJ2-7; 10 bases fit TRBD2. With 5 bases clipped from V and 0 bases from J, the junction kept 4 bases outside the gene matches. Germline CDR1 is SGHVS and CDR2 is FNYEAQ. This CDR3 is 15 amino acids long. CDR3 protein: CASSEGLAASYEQYF. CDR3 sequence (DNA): TGTGCCAGCAGCGAAGGACTAGCGGCCTCCTACGAGCAGTACTTC.

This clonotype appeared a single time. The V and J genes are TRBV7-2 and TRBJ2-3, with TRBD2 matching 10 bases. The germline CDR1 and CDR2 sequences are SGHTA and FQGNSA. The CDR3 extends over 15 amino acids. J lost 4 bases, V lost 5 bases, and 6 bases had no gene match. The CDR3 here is CASSAAGGGADTQYF. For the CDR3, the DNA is TGTGCCAGCAGCGCAGCGGGAGGGGGTGCAGATACGCAGTATTTT. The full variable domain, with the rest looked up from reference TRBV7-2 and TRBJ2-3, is GAGVSQSPSNKVTEKGKDVELRCDPISGHTALYWYRQSLGQGLEFLIYFQGNSAPDKSGLPSDRFSAERTGGSVSTLTIQRTQQEDSAVYLCASSAAGGGADTQYFGPGTRLTVL.